These 8 T cell receptor beta chains were all obtained from the same sample, sequenced in a study of T cell changes during pregnancy in multiple sclerosis. Libraries were prepared by immunoSEQ multiplex PCR; TCRdb keeps only in-frame clonotypes and omits some of them. The sample contains approximately 130,000 clones, less than 97% of which appear only once. The specimen comprised peripheral blood, sampled after pregnancy. The receptors originated from a female donor with multiple sclerosis, enrolled in a pregnancy study.

The chain joins TRBV28 to TRBJ2-5; D is possibly TRBD2 (7 bases). CDR1 is MDHEN and CDR2 is SYDVKM in the germline V gene. The CDR3 runs 17 residues. The germline V and J ends were trimmed by 5 bases and 6 bases, with 25 bases remaining between them. The CDR3 region is CASSTPSWEGHPKTQYF. CDR3 bases: TGTGCCAGCAGTACACCGTCGTGGGAGGGACATCCGAAGACCCAGTACTTC.

The chain employs TRBV10-3 and TRBJ1-1, with 7 bases matching TRBD1. Germline assignment: CDR1 ENHRY and CDR2 SYGVKD. This CDR3 has 15 amino acids. V was pared by 7 bases and J by 2 bases, with 10 bases of the junction left unmatched. The CDR3 loop is CAITKGTDTNTEAFF. The DNA of the CDR3 is TGTGCCATCACCAAAGGGACAGATACTAACACTGAAGCTTTCTTT.

The gene calls are TRBV2 and TRBJ1-1; D is perhaps TRBD1 (6 bases). Germline V gene lookup returns CDR1 SNHLY and CDR2 FYNNEI. This CDR3 comprises 14 residues. Trimming shortened V by 6 bases and J by 5 bases, and 16 bases separated the two germline ends. The CDR3 nucleotides are TGTGCCAGCAGAGAACAGGGAAGGGGGACTGAAGCTTTCTTT. Translated: CASREQGRGTEAFF.

This chain links TRBV6-5 with TRBJ2-1; D gene uncertain. V shed 0 bases and J shed 7 bases, with 10 bases lying between them. CDR1 and CDR2 (germline): MNHEY, SVGAGI. This CDR3 is built from 14 residues. As DNA, the CDR3 is TGTGCCAGCAGTTACTCGAGAGTGCAAAATGAGCAGTTCTTC. It specifies CASSYSRVQNEQFF.

This rearrangement joins TRBV29-1 to TRBJ1-1, with 7 bases identical to TRBD1. The ends lost 1 base at V and 10 bases at J; junction bases unmatched: 12. Germline values: CDR1 SQVTM, CDR2 ANQGSEA. The CDR3 has 14 residues. Written as DNA, the CDR3 is TGCAGCGTTGAAGTGACAGGGTCACCTTTCGGAGCTTTCTTT. It codes for CSVEVTGSPFGAFF.

The chain combines TRBV4-1 with TRBJ2-7; the D gene is possibly TRBD1 (6 bases). V lost 3 bases, J lost 3 bases, and 9 bases lay in between. The length of the CDR3 is 13 residues. Germline loops: CDR1 MGHRA, CDR2 YSYEKL. The CDR3 DNA reads as TGCGCCAGCAGCCAGGGGGACAACTACGAGCAGTACTTC. It specifies CASSQGDNYEQYF.

The chain links TRBV6-1 to TRBJ1-2, with D possibly being TRBD1 (5 bases). The V gene's germline CDR1 is MNHNS and CDR2 SASEGT. The V gene lost 10 bases and the J gene lost 1 base, with 16 bases spanning the gap. The CDR3 is 14 amino acids. This CDR3 reads CATAVEGLNYGYTF. The DNA of the CDR3 is TGTGCCACCGCGGTCGAGGGACTTAACTATGGCTACACCTTC.

The V call is TRBV15, the J call TRBJ2-5; 12 bases align to TRBD2. J lost 0 bases, V lost 2 bases, and 1 base had no gene match. The V gene's germline CDR1 is LNHNV and CDR2 YYDKDF (reference sequence). The CDR3 is made up of 16 amino acids. The CDR3 region has the DNA TGTGCCACCAGCAGACGGACTAGCGGGAACCAAGAGACCCAGTACTTC. Translating it yields CATSRRTSGNQETQYF.